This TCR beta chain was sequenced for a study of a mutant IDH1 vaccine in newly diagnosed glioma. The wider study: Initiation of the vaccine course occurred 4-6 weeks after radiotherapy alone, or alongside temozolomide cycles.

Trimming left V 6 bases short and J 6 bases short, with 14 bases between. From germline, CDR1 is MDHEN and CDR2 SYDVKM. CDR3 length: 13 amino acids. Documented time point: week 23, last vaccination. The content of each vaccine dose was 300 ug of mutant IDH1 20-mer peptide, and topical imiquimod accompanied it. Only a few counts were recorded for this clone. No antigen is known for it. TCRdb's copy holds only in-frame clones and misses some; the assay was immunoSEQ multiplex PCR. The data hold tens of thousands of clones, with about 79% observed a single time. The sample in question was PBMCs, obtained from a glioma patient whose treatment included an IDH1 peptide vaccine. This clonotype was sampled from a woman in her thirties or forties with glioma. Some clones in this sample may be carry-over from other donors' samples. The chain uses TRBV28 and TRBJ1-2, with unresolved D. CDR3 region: CASRPMKSHGYTF. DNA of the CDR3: TGTGCCAGCAGACCTATGAAGTCCCATGGCTACACCTTC.